Here is one T cell receptor beta chain with its context. PCR amplification relied on 60 Vbeta primers (plus 13 Jbeta primers). Generated by immunoSEQ multiplex PCR, the TCRdb table keeps only in-frame clones and is missing some. The repertoire holds approximately 200,000 clones, with approximately 80% as singletons. The sample belongs to a study of cytomegalovirus exposure and HLA in healthy donors. Germline assignment: CDR1 PRHDT and CDR2 FYEKMQ (reference sequence). This CDR3 spans 15 amino acids. V was clipped by 4 bases and J by 7 bases; unmatched bases: 12. Material: PBMCs. This receptor was taken from a girl aged 5 to 17 in good health and CMV-seronegative. The chain links TRBV13 to TRBJ1-2; 7 bases align to TRBD1. In nucleotides, the CDR3 is TGTGCCAGCAGCTCAGGGACAGACCCTTCAGGTGGCTACACCTTC. The encoded protein is CASSSGTDPSGGYTF.